One and the same sample provided the 21 T cell receptor beta chains below, sequenced in a study of T cells after yellow fever vaccination. TCRdb reprocessed the 5' RACE reads via MiXCR and lists one record per CDR3 protein. Among some 350,000 distinct CDR3 sequences listed, 4.1% were seen once. The sequencing used PBMCs, collected 5 days after the yellow fever booster vaccination. The receptors shown here come from a man younger than 30 who received the YFV17D yellow fever vaccine.

This clonotype was recorded a few times. The V and J genes are TRBV7-8 and TRBJ2-3; D possibly matches TRBD1 or TRBD2 (5 bases each). The V and J ends lost 7 bases and 0 bases respectively, with 11 bases between them. The CDR3 covers 14 residues. Germline V lookup: CDR1 SGHVS, CDR2 FQNEAQ. Here the CDR3 reads CASTQGASTDTQYF. Written as DNA, the CDR3 is TGTGCCAGCACCCAGGGAGCCAGCACAGATACGCAGTATTTT.

The table lists this clonotype with many counts. This rearrangement joins TRBV20-1 to TRBJ1-5, with 9 positions matching TRBD1. Germline V lookup: CDR1 DFQATT, CDR2 SNEGSKA (reference sequence). The CDR3 runs 13 residues. Trimming removed 3 bases from V and 5 bases from J; junction bases left unmatched: 2. The CDR3 is CSARTGGDQPQHF. CDR3 sequence (DNA): TGCAGTGCTAGGACAGGGGGAGATCAGCCCCAGCATTTT.

Only a few counts were recorded for this clonotype. The V and J genes are TRBV6-6 and TRBJ1-6, with TRBD1 identical over 7 bases. The CDR3 totals 17 residues. The germline CDR1 and CDR2 sequences are MNHNY and SVGAGI (reference sequence). Trimming took 5 bases from V and 3 from J; bases not matched to a gene: 10. DNA for the CDR3: TGTGCCAGCAGTCGCCCCGCGGACAGGAACTATAATTCACCCCTCCACTTT. The encoded protein is CASSRPADRNYNSPLHF.

The chain recombines TRBV9 with TRBJ2-3; 10 bases match TRBD1. The CDR3 contains 15 residues. Unmatched junction bases numbered 8, after V lost 5 bases and J lost 5 bases. The germline V gene has CDR1 SGDLS and CDR2 YYNGEE. CDR3 sequence reads: CASSSGTGVGDTQYF. The CDR3 bases are TGTGCCAGCAGTTCCGGGACAGGGGTTGGAGATACGCAGTATTTT. The whole variable domain, filled in from reference TRBV9 and TRBJ2-3, reads DSGVTQTPKHLITATGQRVTLRCSPRSGDLSVYWYQQSLDQGLQFLIQYYNGEERAKGNILERFSAQQFPDLHSELNLSSLELGDSALYFCASSSGTGVGDTQYFGPGTRLTVL.

This clonotype was seen ten or more times. The V call is TRBV10-3, the J call TRBJ2-7, with D perhaps given as TRBD1 or TRBD2 (5 bases each). This CDR3 contains 15 residues. Germline CDR1 ENHRY, CDR2 SYGVKD. Trimming left V 8 bases short and J 0 bases short, with 17 bases between. CDR3 DNA sequence: TGTGCCATCTCCCCGGGACCCCGAAACTCCTACGAGCAGTACGTC. It translates to CAISPGPRNSYEQYV.

This sequence joins TRBV28 and TRBJ2-7; D is undetermined. Germline CDR1 is MDHEN and CDR2 is SYDVKM. The V end was cut by 2 bases, the J end by 2 bases, with 13 bases between. The CDR3 runs 15 residues. The CDR3 sequence is CASSLGRVRPYEQYV. For the CDR3, the DNA is TGTGCCAGCAGTTTAGGAAGGGTGCGCCCCTACGAGCAGTACGTC.

In this sample, this clonotype turned up many times. The V and J genes are TRBV12-3 or TRBV12-4 and TRBJ1-5, with D maybe TRBD1 (5 bases). The CDR3 contains 13 residues. V lost 6 bases to trimming and J lost 4 bases, with 10 bases between them. In DNA, the CDR3 is TGTGCCAGCAGCCACAGGAGGAATCAGCCCCAGCATTTT. This encodes CASSHRRNQPQHF.

This clonotype came up a few times. The chain links TRBV20-1 to TRBJ2-1; D is uncertain. The V and J ends lost 3 bases and 1 base respectively, with 7 bases between them. The germline V gene encodes CDR1 DFQATT and CDR2 SNEGSKA (reference sequence). This CDR3 has 13 residues. CDR3 DNA: TGCAGTGCTAGTTCCAGGTCCTACAATGAGCAGTTCTTC. Amino acids: CSASSRSYNEQFF.

This clonotype was recorded a few times. The V call is TRBV5-1, the J call TRBJ2-7, with no clear D. V lost 4 bases, J lost 3 bases, and 14 bases lay in between. Germline lookup yields CDR1 SGHRS and CDR2 YFSETQ. CDR3 length equals 14 residues. This CDR3 reads CASSPRTELYEQYF. The CDR3, as DNA: TGCGCCAGCAGCCCGAGGACCGAACTCTACGAGCAGTACTTC.

In this sample, this clonotype turned up many times. V usage is TRBV20-1 and J usage is TRBJ2-4; a weak D match, TRBD2 (5 bases). V gave up 7 bases and J gave up 3 bases, with 16 bases separating them. Germline V gene sequence: CDR1 DFQATT, CDR2 SNEGSKA (reference sequence). The CDR3 consists of 14 residues. The DNA for the CDR3 is TGCAGTGTTCCGAACAACCGGGACAAAAACATTCAGTACTTC. The encoded protein is CSVPNNRDKNIQYF.

This clonotype was seen more than once but under ten times. This chain links TRBV11-2 with TRBJ2-7; TRBD1 agrees at 8 bases. CDR3 length equals 15 residues. Germline V gives CDR1 SGHAT, CDR2 FQNNGV. The J segment lost 0 bases and the V segment lost 1 base, leaving 2 bases of the junction unmatched. The CDR3 region has the DNA TGTGCCAGCAGCTTAGCCACAGGGGGCTCCTACGAGCAGTACTTC. Translation gives CASSLATGGSYEQYF.

This clonotype occurred many times. This chain links TRBV20-1 with TRBJ2-6; no firm D call. CDR3 length equals 14 residues. CDR1 and CDR2 from the germline V gene are DFQATT and SNEGSKA (reference sequence). Trimming stripped 6 bases from V and 0 bases from J, with 9 bases between. DNA of the CDR3: TGCAGTGCCCGGGCGGCCTCTGGGGCCAACGTCCTGACTTTC. It specifies CSARAASGANVLTF.

The rearrangement uses TRBV5-1 and TRBJ2-5, with 15 bases that match TRBD2. Germline loops: CDR1 SGHRS, CDR2 YFSETQ. V dropped 4 bases and J dropped 4; count of bases not matched to a gene: 8. This CDR3 has 17 amino acids. In DNA form, the CDR3 reads TGCGCCAGCAGCGGGACTAGCGGGGGGACCAGCGGAGAGACCCAGTACTTC. Protein: CASSGTSGGTSGETQYF.

The chain carries TRBV7-3 and TRBJ2-5; D call uncertain. The CDR3 spans 15 residues. Germline values: CDR1 SGHTA, CDR2 FQGTGA. Trimming left V 5 bases short and J 0 bases short, with 13 bases between. CDR3 loop: CASSRIASYQETQYF. CDR3 in DNA: TGTGCCAGCAGCCGGATTGCCAGCTACCAAGAGACCCAGTACTTC.

The table lists this clonotype with many counts. CDR3 residues: CASSVASGTRTDTQYF. CDR3 DNA: TGTGCCAGCAGCGTCGCTAGCGGGACACGGACAGATACGCAGTATTTT. This chain joins TRBV9 and TRBJ2-3; TRBD2 matches at 9 bases. Trimming cost V 2 bases and J 3 bases; bases outside gene matches: 7. Germline V gene lookup returns CDR1 SGDLS and CDR2 YYNGEE. The CDR3 loop spans 16 amino acids.

The chain combines TRBV23-1 with TRBJ2-3, with D hard to call. TRBV23-1 qualifies as an ORF whose function is uncertain. The CDR3 length is 17 residues. Trimming left V 2 bases short and J 4 bases short, with 19 bases between. CDR3 sequence reads: CASSQIRATHSPDTQYF. The CDR3 DNA reads as TGCGCCAGCAGTCAAATTAGGGCCACGCATAGTCCAGATACGCAGTATTTT.

The gene calls are TRBV19 and TRBJ1-1; a possible D gene is TRBD1 (5 bases). This CDR3 has 17 amino acids. From germline, CDR1 is LNHDA and CDR2 SQIVND (reference sequence). V was cut by 4 bases and J by 1 base, with 19 bases left in between. This CDR3 is CASSSRDLGTANTEAFF. The CDR3 DNA sequence: TGTGCCAGTAGTAGCCGAGATCTCGGGACGGCGAACACTGAAGCTTTCTTT.

The chain is built from TRBV6-5 and TRBJ1-4, with a tentative D call TRBD1 (5 bases). Germline CDR1 reads MNHEY; CDR2 reads SVGAGI. The CDR3 consists of 15 residues. Deletions cut 2 bases from V and 8 bases from J, with 15 bases between. CDR3 bases: TGTGCCAGCAGTTACCAGGGTGTTCCTCGGGAAAAACTGTTTTTT. Translating it yields CASSYQGVPREKLFF.

This clonotype was detected only a few times. The chain is built from TRBV5-5 and TRBJ2-1; 8 bases agree with TRBD2. J was trimmed by 4 bases and V by 0 bases; bases with no gene match: 6. This CDR3 has 16 residues. Germline CDR1 and CDR2: SGHKS and YYEKEE (reference sequence). The CDR3 DNA reads TGTGCCAGCAGCTTGGTTCTGCGGGGGGCGTACAATGAGCAGTTCTTC. This codes for CASSLVLRGAYNEQFF.

This clonotype was observed a few times. The chain is built from TRBV15 and TRBJ1-1, with D unresolved. Germline V gene sequence: CDR1 LNHNV, CDR2 YYDKDF (reference sequence). The CDR3 length is 14 residues. The germline V and J ends were trimmed by 0 bases and 1 base, with 6 bases remaining between them. The CDR3 bases are TGTGCCACCAGCAGAGATTACAGGAACACTGAAGCTTTCTTT. Amino acid sequence: CATSRDYRNTEAFF. The full variable domain, in which reference TRBV15 and TRBJ1-1 provide the parts outside the CDR3, is DAMVIQNPRYQVTQFGKPVTLSCSQTLNHNVMYWYQQKSSQAPKLLFHYYDKDFNNEADTPDNFQSRRPNTSFCFLDIRSPGLGDTAMYLCATSRDYRNTEAFFGQGTRLTVV.

This sequence joins TRBV12-3 or TRBV12-4 and TRBJ1-5; no clear D. The CDR3 is made up of 12 amino acids. The ends were cut back, 4 bases at V and 6 bases at J, with 7 bases in the middle. This CDR3 reads CASSSRAQPQHF. CDR3 in DNA: TGTGCCAGCAGTTCCCGGGCTCAGCCCCAGCATTTT.